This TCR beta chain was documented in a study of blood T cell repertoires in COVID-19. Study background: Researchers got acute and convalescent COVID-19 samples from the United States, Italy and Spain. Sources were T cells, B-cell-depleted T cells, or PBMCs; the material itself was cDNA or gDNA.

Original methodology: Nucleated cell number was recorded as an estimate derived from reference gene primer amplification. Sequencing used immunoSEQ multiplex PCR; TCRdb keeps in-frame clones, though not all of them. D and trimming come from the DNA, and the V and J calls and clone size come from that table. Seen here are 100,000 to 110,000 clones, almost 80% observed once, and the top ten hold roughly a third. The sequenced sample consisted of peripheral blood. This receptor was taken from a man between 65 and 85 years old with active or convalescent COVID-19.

CDR3 in DNA: TGTGCCAGCAGCTTAGCGGGCAGTCCCTCTGGGGCCAACGTCCTGACTTTC. It codes for CASSLAGSPSGANVLTF. This chain connects TRBV7-9 to TRBJ2-6; D is undetermined. The CDR3 spans 17 residues. V was clipped by 0 bases and J by 0 bases, with 9 bases between them. Per the germline V gene, CDR1 is SEHNR and CDR2 is FQNEAQ (reference sequence).